This T cell receptor (beta chain) was recovered during a study of cytomegalovirus exposure and HLA in healthy donors. Looking at the study overall: Among the roughly 400 genotyped donors, approximately 81% were placed in the Caucasian-associated ancestry cluster. Study findings and constraints: Previous analysis showed most TCR beta V segments were productive about 90% or about 30% of the time. It was reported that TCR beta sequences correctly inferred the HLA-A and HLA-B alleles for most subjects.

Unrecorded immune exposure was likely among donors, who were nominally healthy when sampled. Details on this clone: Antigen specificity is unknown.

Looked up from germline, CDR1 is PRHDT and CDR2 is FYEKMQ (reference sequence). CDR3 length: 17 residues. Between the trimmed V and J ends, which lost 3 bases and 1 base, there was a span of 15 bases. PCR involved 60 Vbeta and 13 Jbeta primers. Profiled with immunoSEQ multiplex PCR; TCRdb holds only in-frame clones, not every one. The sample shows over 100,000 clones, roughly 88% of them seen only once. This TCR came from a woman aged 18 to 35 in good health and CMV-seropositive. The sample comprised PBMCs. The chain employs TRBV13 and TRBJ1-4; TRBD1 is a possible D gene (5 bases). CDR3 coding DNA: TGTGCCAGCAGCTTCAGGAGGGCCGGGGGAACTAATGAAAAACTGTTTTTT. Its protein is CASSFRRAGGTNEKLFF.